These 21 T cell receptor beta chains were sequenced from one sample in a study of vaccination effects on CD4 cells after COVID-19 (dated by TCRdb to 2021 to 2024). Library creation used the immunoSEQ multiplex PCR assay. In its TCRdb copy, this immuneACCESS table keeps in-frame sequences only and misses some clones. Where compared with another copy, unresolved V genes explain less than half of these, and the others have no known cause. The sample data list roughly 35,000 clones, and 75% of these were observed just once. Around 7% of the sample goes to the ten largest clones. After 10 days of culture, CD4+ T cells were isolated with the EasySep CD4+ T cell isolation kit. Convalescent patients had PCR-confirmed SARS-CoV-2 infection between March and December 2020, before Alpha, Beta and Delta variants emerged in the United States. Two doses of either the BNT162b2 or the mRNA-1273 mRNA SARS-CoV-2 vaccine were administered to participants.

These receptors lack a known antigen. Sequencing used CD4+ T cells from PBMCs cultured without peptide, obtained after COVID-19 vaccination. The origin of the receptors is a human donor who had a prior SARS-CoV-2 infection.

This clone turned up a few times. V gene TRBV5-4 combines with J gene TRBJ2-5; 9 bases are a match to TRBD1. With 4 bases clipped from V and 3 bases from J, the junction kept 1 base outside the gene matches. Germline V gives CDR1 SGHNT, CDR2 YYREEE (reference sequence). The CDR3 length is 13 residues. The chain's CDR3 is CASSRDREETQYF. CDR3 in DNA: TGTGCCAGCAGCCGGGACAGGGAAGAGACCCAGTACTTC.

The V call is TRBV15, the J call TRBJ2-2; D is uncertain. The CDR3 extends over 14 amino acids. Looked up from germline, CDR1 is LNHNV and CDR2 is YYDKDF (reference sequence). V lost 5 bases and J lost 5, with 12 bases in between. CDR3 nucleotide sequence: TGTGCCACCAGCTTCGGGTCCGATACCGGGGAGCTGTTTTTT. Amino acids: CATSFGSDTGELFF.

The chain joins TRBV12-5 to TRBJ1-1; tentative D call: TRBD1 (6 bases). Germline V gene data show CDR1 as LGHNT and CDR2 as FRNRAP. The CDR3 totals 13 residues. V dropped 1 base and J dropped 5 bases, with 8 bases sitting between them. The CDR3: CASGLEGGTEAFF. The CDR3 DNA sequence: TGTGCTAGTGGTTTGGAAGGGGGGACTGAAGCTTTCTTT.

The gene calls are TRBV11-2 and TRBJ2-5; the match to TRBD1 covers 9 bases. The J segment lost 1 base and the V segment lost 5 bases, leaving 8 bases of the junction unmatched. CDR1 and CDR2 (germline): SGHAT, FQNNGV. This CDR3 spans 16 amino acids. The CDR3 nucleotides are TGTGCCAGCAGCCTGGTAACAGGGGGCTCCCAAGAGACCCAGTACTTC. Amino acid sequence: CASSLVTGGSQETQYF.

V gene TRBV6-6 combines with J gene TRBJ2-5; TRBD1 agrees at 10 bases. The CDR3 is 16 residues long. In germline, CDR1 is MNHNY, CDR2 SVGAGI (reference sequence). Trimming removed 2 bases from V and 2 bases from J; junction bases left unmatched: 5. CDR3 coding DNA: TGTGCCAGCAGTTACACGGACAGGGGGTATCAAGAGACCCAGTACTTC. Translated, it gives CASSYTDRGYQETQYF.

This chain links TRBV27 with TRBJ1-4; maybe TRBD1 (5 bases). The V and J ends lost 5 bases and 7 bases respectively, with 20 bases between them. The CDR3 length is 16 residues. Germline V CDR1 and CDR2: MNHEY, SMNVEV (reference sequence). The CDR3 DNA reads TGTGCCAGCAGTCCCATCCGCGGGGGTGGGGGTGAAAAACTGTTTTTT. As protein: CASSPIRGGGGEKLFF.

The J gene is TRBJ2-2, the V gene TRBV5-1; D may be TRBD2 (6 bases). CDR1 and CDR2 from the germline V gene are SGHRS and YFSETQ. This CDR3 is built from 17 residues. The germline V and J ends were trimmed by 0 bases and 1 base, with 13 bases remaining between them. The CDR3 region has the DNA TGCGCCAGCAGCTTGGATATTAGCGGATTGAACACCGGGGAGCTGTTTTTT. Amino acid sequence: CASSLDISGLNTGELFF.

This chain connects TRBV5-4 to TRBJ2-7, with 9 bases identical to TRBD2. Germline trimming cut 3 bases from V and 0 bases from J; bases unmatched to any gene: 4. Germline lookup yields CDR1 SGHNT and CDR2 YYREEE (reference sequence). The CDR3 covers 15 residues. Written as DNA, the CDR3 is TGTGCCAGCAGCTATAGCGGGGGAAGCTCCTACGAGCAGTACTTC. Its protein product is CASSYSGGSSYEQYF.

V gene TRBV24-1 combines with J gene TRBJ2-3; D might be TRBD2 (6 bases). Germline V CDR1 and CDR2: KGHDR, SFDVKD. The length of the CDR3 is 19 residues. The V and J ends lost 5 bases and 4 bases respectively, with 27 bases between them. The CDR3 reads CATSVGVQGGAKFSDTQYF. CDR3 nucleotide sequence: TGTGCCACCAGTGTTGGTGTCCAAGGAGGGGCCAAATTCTCAGATACGCAGTATTTT.

The V and J genes are TRBV27 and TRBJ2-6, with D perhaps matching TRBD1 or TRBD2 (5 bases each). This CDR3 is built from 17 residues. V gave up 5 bases and J gave up 0 bases, with 14 bases separating them. CDR1 MNHEY and CDR2 SMNVEV come from the germline V gene (reference sequence). The CDR3: CASSIYLGVSGANVLTF. CDR3 sequence (DNA): TGTGCCAGCAGTATCTATTTGGGGGTCTCTGGGGCCAACGTCCTGACTTTC.

The chain is built from TRBV7-2 and TRBJ1-3; no clear D gene. The V gene lost 1 base and the J gene lost 3 bases, with 10 bases spanning the gap. The CDR3 totals 15 residues. The germline CDR1 and CDR2 sequences are SGHTA and FQGNSA. CDR3 sequence: CASSLVGLGGNTIYF. The CDR3 nucleotides read TGTGCCAGCAGCTTAGTTGGGCTGGGTGGAAACACCATATATTTT.

The CDR3 spells CASSPTGTSGDSLQFF. The CDR3 DNA reads TGTGCCAGCTCACCGACAGGGACTAGCGGTGACAGCTTGCAGTTCTTC. The V call is TRBV18, the J call TRBJ2-1; TRBD2 aligns across 11 bases. Germline V CDR1 and CDR2: KGHSH, LQKENI. J lost 12 bases, V lost 3 bases, and 13 bases had no gene match. The length of the CDR3 is 16 residues.

V gene TRBV19 combines with J gene TRBJ1-5; no clear D. CDR1 is LNHDA, CDR2 SQIVND, per germline (reference sequence). The CDR3 covers 12 residues. Trimming took 8 bases from V and 9 from J, leaving 14 bases between them. CDR3 region: CASHGYGGPQHF. The CDR3 nucleotides read TGTGCCAGTCACGGCTATGGTGGGCCCCAGCATTTT. The variable domain in full, completed from reference TRBV19 and TRBJ1-5, reads DGGITQSPKYLFRKEGQNVTLSCEQNLNHDAMYWYRQDPGQGLRLIYYSQIVNDFQKGDIAEGYSVSREKKESFPLTVTSAQKNPTAFYLCASHGYGGPQHFGDGTRLSIL.

The table lists this clone with a few counts. The V call is TRBV9, the J call TRBJ2-3; D gene ambiguous. The germline CDR1 and CDR2 sequences are SGDLS and YYNGEE. The CDR3 consists of 11 residues. V was shortened by 3 bases and J by 4 bases, with 3 bases between the two germline ends. The CDR3 DNA sequence: TGTGCCAGCAGCGGAGCAGATACGCAGTATTTT. Its translation is CASSGADTQYF.

The genes are TRBV14 and TRBJ2-5, with TRBD1 identical over 8 bases. Germline V lookup: CDR1 SGHDN, CDR2 FVKESK. The V segment lost 2 bases and the J segment 2 bases; nucleotides outside the gene matches: 1. The CDR3 is made up of 14 amino acids. CDR3 coding DNA: TGTGCCAGCAGCCAAAACAGGGGGCAAGAGACCCAGTACTTC. This gives the protein CASSQNRGQETQYF.

V gene TRBV9 combines with J gene TRBJ1-1; TRBD1 agrees at 10 bases. The CDR3 runs to 15 residues. Trimming cost V 2 bases and J 5 bases; bases outside gene matches: 6. Per the germline V gene, CDR1 is SGDLS and CDR2 is YYNGEE. CDR3 region: CASSVAGTGVTEAFF. The DNA of the CDR3 is TGTGCCAGCAGCGTTGCCGGGACAGGGGTTACTGAAGCTTTCTTT.

The chain joins TRBV20-1 to TRBJ2-2; TRBD2 agrees at 9 bases. The germline V gene has CDR1 DFQATT and CDR2 SNEGSKA (reference sequence). The CDR3 is 14 residues long. The V and J ends lost 3 bases and 6 bases, in that order; junction bases with no gene match: 5. The CDR3 coding sequence is TGCAGTGCTAGTTTAGCGGGGGCGGCCGGGGAGCTGTTTTTT. This translates into CSASLAGAAGELFF.

This clone occurred a few times. The genes are TRBV23-1 and TRBJ2-7; D unresolved. TRBV23-1 is placed among ORFs of uncertain function. This CDR3 is 14 amino acids long. The V end lost 0 bases, the J end lost 4 bases, and 10 bases lay between the germline ends. CDR3 sequence reads: CASSQSPWDYEQYF. The CDR3 coding sequence is TGCGCCAGCAGTCAATCACCGTGGGATTACGAGCAGTACTTC.

The CDR3 protein is CASRLQGDTEAFF. As DNA, the CDR3 is TGTGCCAGCAGGCTACAGGGAGACACTGAAGCTTTCTTT. The chain carries TRBV7-3 and TRBJ1-1; tentative D call: TRBD1 (6 bases). Per germline, CDR1 SGHTA and CDR2 FQGTGA. CDR3 length equals 13 residues. V lost 6 bases and J lost 3, with 11 bases in between. Supplemented by reference TRBV7-3 and TRBJ1-1, the full variable domain reads GAGVSQTPSNKVTEKGKYVELRCDPISGHTALYWYRQSLGQGPEFLIYFQGTGAADDSGLPNDRFFAVRPEGSVSTLKIQRTERGDSAVYLCASRLQGDTEAFFGQGTRLTVV.

For the CDR3, the DNA is TGTGCCAGCAGCCAGGAATCTAGCGGTTGGGAGGAGCAGTTCTTC. It yields the protein CASSQESSGWEEQFF. The chain is built from TRBV4-2 and TRBJ2-1; 7 nucleotides align to TRBD2. Per germline, CDR1 LGHNA and CDR2 YNFKEQ. Trimming cost V 3 bases and J 10 bases; bases outside gene matches: 12. This CDR3 comprises 15 residues.

The rearrangement links TRBV6-6 to TRBJ1-2, with a possible D match to TRBD1 (6 bases). The length of the CDR3 is 14 residues. Germline loops: CDR1 MNHNY, CDR2 SVGAGI (reference sequence). With 4 bases removed from V and 0 bases from J, the gap between germline ends came to 9 bases. The CDR3 here is CASSLDSANYGYTF. In DNA, the CDR3 is TGTGCCAGCAGTTTGGACAGTGCTAACTATGGCTACACCTTC.